The 20 T cell receptor beta chains given below trace back to one sample, sequenced in a study of T cells in women clearing cervical HPV infection. The table came from immunoSEQ multiplex PCR; TCRdb's copy has only in-frame clones and leaves some out. Listed are roughly 48,000 clones; roughly 1.6% falls within the top ten. The specimen sequenced was blood buffy coat. The receptor set was obtained from a woman aged 18 to 75 with a cervical HPV16 infection that either progressed to CIN3+ or cleared (not recorded which).

To note about this clone: The read falls 3 residues short of the CDR3 end, and the missing part is taken from the germline J gene. The chain combines TRBV5-1 with TRBJ1-6, with D possibly being TRBD1 (5 bases). Germline V gene data show CDR1 as SGHRS and CDR2 as YFSETQ. This CDR3 is 14 amino acids long. The CDR3 loop is CASSFGGDGTALHF. CDR3 DNA (partial): TGCGCCAGCAGCTTCGGGGGTGACGGTACGGCC.

On this clone: The read terminates 3 residues ahead of where the CDR3 ends, so the germline J gene completes it. The rearrangement joins TRBV30 to TRBJ2-1; perhaps TRBD1 as D (5 bases). The germline V gene has CDR1 GTSNPN and CDR2 SVGIG (reference sequence). The V end lost 2 bases, the J end lost 0 bases, and 14 bases lay between the germline ends. The CDR3 runs 16 residues. Partial CDR3 DNA: TGTGCCTGGAGTATTGGACACCTTAGCTCCTACAATGAG. Translating it yields CAWSIGHLSSYNE. The CDR3 reads in full as CAWSIGHLSSYNEQFF.

The sequenced CDR3 bases are TGCAGTGCTACGCTAGCGGGGGGGGGTTCGGAGACC. This encodes CSATLAGGGSET. The full CDR3 protein reads CSATLAGGGSETQYF. V gene TRBV20-1 combines with J gene TRBJ2-5; 12 positions match TRBD2. The read stops 3 residues short of the end of the CDR3; the missing end is completed from the germline J gene. Germline CDR1 and CDR2: DFQATT and SNEGSKA (reference sequence). The J segment lost 5 bases and the V segment lost 4 bases, leaving 8 bases of the junction unmatched. This CDR3 contains 15 residues.

As to this clone: The CDR3 goes on 3 residues after the read ends, and that part is filled in from the germline J gene. The rearrangement uses TRBV20-1 and TRBJ1-2, with D unresolved. The germline gives CDR1 DFQATT, CDR2 SNEGSKA (reference sequence). V lost 5 bases and J 2 bases, leaving 9 bases between the germline ends. CDR3 length equals 12 residues. This CDR3 reads CSAFQINYGYTF. The sequenced CDR3 bases are TGCAGTGCTTTTCAGATAAACTATGGC.

Note on this clone: The missing CDR3 end, 3 residues past where the read stops, is filled in from the germline J gene. The J gene is TRBJ2-5, the V gene TRBV6-2 or TRBV6-3; 8 bases fit TRBD2. Germline CDR1 MNHEY, CDR2 SVGEGT. This CDR3 spans 15 amino acids. V lost 3 bases and J lost 2; bases outside the gene matches: 5. CDR3 DNA (partial): TGTGCCAGCAGTTATATGCTAGCGGGTCAAGAGACC. This translates into CASSYMLAGQET. Given in full, the CDR3 is CASSYMLAGQETQYF.

A note on this clone: The CDR3 end lies 3 residues beyond the end of the read and is filled in from the germline J gene. The V gene is TRBV5-1, the J gene TRBJ2-2; D unclear. This CDR3 spans 17 amino acids. CDR1 SGHRS and CDR2 YFSETQ come from the germline V gene. Trimming pared 4 bases from V and 7 bases from J, leaving 23 bases between. The CDR3 here is CASSPKKLTGSDGELFF. The covered CDR3 bases are TGCGCCAGCAGCCCAAAAAAGTTGACCGGGTCGGACGGGGAG.

For this clone: Sequencing ends 3 residues short of the CDR3 end; the germline J gene provides the rest. The chain recombines TRBV18 with TRBJ2-4; D is possibly TRBD2 (5 bases). V gave up 4 bases and J gave up 3 bases, with 13 bases separating them. Per the germline V gene, CDR1 is KGHSH and CDR2 is LQKENI. The CDR3 has 15 residues. The CDR3 loop is CASSRYGGGKNIQYF. CDR3 bases read: TGTGCCAGCTCACGCTACGGAGGCGGCAAAAACATT.

As to this clone: The DNA ends 3 residues before the CDR3 does, and the rest of the CDR3 is filled in from the germline J gene. The V call is TRBV2, the J call TRBJ2-1; D is unclear. This CDR3 has 12 residues. CDR1 and CDR2 from the germline V gene are SNHLY and FYNNEI. The V gene lost 6 bases and the J gene lost 7 bases, with 10 bases spanning the gap. CDR3 DNA (partial): TGTGCCAGCAGCTCGCCGAGGAATGAG. Translating gives CASSSPRNE. The whole CDR3 sequence is CASSSPRNEQFF.

On this clone: The read is 3 residues too short to cover the CDR3 end, so that end is filled in from the germline J gene. The chain combines TRBV7-6 with TRBJ2-1; D possibly corresponds to TRBD1 (7 bases). Trimming cost V 5 bases and J 1 base, with 18 bases left between them. The CDR3 length is 17 residues. Germline CDR1 and CDR2: SGHVS and FNYEAQ. Incomplete CDR3 DNA: TGTGCCAGCAGCCCTACGGTGACAGGGAGGTCCTACAATGAG. Encoded protein: CASSPTVTGRSYNE. From start to end, the CDR3 is CASSPTVTGRSYNEQFF.

To note about this clone: The read ends 3 residues early relative to the CDR3; the germline J gene fills the gap. This rearrangement joins TRBV14 to TRBJ2-7, with TRBD2 identical over 7 bases. Germline V gives CDR1 SGHDN, CDR2 FVKESK. Trimming took 2 bases from V and 1 from J; bases not matched to a gene: 8. CDR3 length: 16 residues. The CDR3 sequence: CASSQSGGSLSYEQYF. The CDR3 DNA, read in part, is TGTGCCAGCAGCCAATCTGGCGGGAGTCTGTCCTACGAG.

As to this clone: With the read ending 3 residues before the CDR3 end, the germline J gene is used to fill in that end. The chain uses TRBV5-1 and TRBJ2-7, with 8 bases matching TRBD1. This CDR3 is 15 amino acids long. CDR1 SGHRS and CDR2 YFSETQ come from the germline V gene. After removal of 1 base from V and 2 bases from J, the junction contained 5 bases not matched to a gene. CDR3 residues: CASSLLTGAPYEQYF. The DNA read from the CDR3 is TGCGCCAGCAGCTTGCTGACAGGGGCCCCCTACGAG.

Points on this clone: The read terminates 3 residues before the CDR3 end, so the remaining end is supplied by the germline J gene. The rearrangement links TRBV2 to TRBJ1-3; possible D gene TRBD1, 5 bases. The CDR3 covers 17 residues. Trimming left V 4 bases short and J 0 bases short, with 16 bases between. CDR1 and CDR2 (germline): SNHLY, FYNNEI. Partial CDR3 DNA: TGTGCCAGCAGTGTAGGGGAGGGGATTGGCTCTGGAAACACC. It yields the protein CASSVGEGIGSGNT. The entire CDR3 is CASSVGEGIGSGNTIYF.

The sequenced CDR3 bases are TGTGCCTCCCTATCCGGGACTTCATACAATGAG. Translation gives CASLSGTSYNE. The entire CDR3 reads CASLSGTSYNEQFF. The chain joins TRBV10-3 to TRBJ2-1; weak D call: TRBD2 (6 bases). The DNA ends 3 residues before the CDR3 does, and the rest of the CDR3 is filled in from the germline J gene. V lost 11 bases to trimming and J lost 4 bases, with 18 bases between them. This CDR3 is 14 amino acids long. CDR1 ENHRY and CDR2 SYGVKD come from the germline V gene.

About this clone itself: From the germline J gene comes the end of the CDR3, since the read stops 3 residues before it. The chain uses TRBV20-1 and TRBJ2-7, with 8 bases that match TRBD2. The CDR3 sequence is 14 residues long. Germline V gives CDR1 DFQATT, CDR2 SNEGSKA (reference sequence). The J segment lost 4 bases and the V segment lost 6 bases, leaving 11 bases of the junction unmatched. CDR3: CSAVSGKGVYEQYF. CDR3 DNA, as far as it was read: TGCAGTGCCGTTAGCGGGAAAGGGGTTTACGAG.

In regard to this clone: The read terminates 3 residues before the CDR3 end, so the remaining end is supplied by the germline J gene. This rearrangement joins TRBV20-1 to TRBJ2-3, with 7 bases identical to TRBD2. Looked up from germline, CDR1 is DFQATT and CDR2 is SNEGSKA (reference sequence). With V trimmed by 3 bases and J by 6 bases, 6 bases remained unmatched. This CDR3 contains 13 residues. This CDR3 is CSARGSGLDTQYF. The CDR3 bases that were read are TGCAGTGCTAGGGGTAGCGGGCTGGATACG.

As concerns this clone: The read ends 3 residues before the CDR3 terminus; that terminus is restored from the germline J gene. The chain links TRBV6-4 to TRBJ2-1; 10 bases align to TRBD2. V lost 5 bases, J lost 4 bases, and 5 bases stayed unmatched. CDR1 is MRHNA, CDR2 SNTAGT, per germline. The CDR3 spans 15 residues. The CDR3 spells CASSQTSGLYNEQFF. The sequenced part of the CDR3 DNA is TGTGCCAGCAGTCAGACTAGCGGGCTTTACAATGAG.

With regard to this clone: The CDR3 end lies 3 residues beyond the end of the read and is filled in from the germline J gene. The V and J genes are TRBV30 and TRBJ1-5; 8 nucleotides match TRBD1. The CDR3 sequence is 16 residues long. Looked up from germline, CDR1 is GTSNPN and CDR2 is SVGIG (reference sequence). Trimming removed 4 bases from V and 9 bases from J; junction bases left unmatched: 17. Partial CDR3 DNA: TGTGCCTGGAAGTCGACTGGGACAGGAACGGGGGTGCCC. Its protein is CAWKSTGTGTGVP. The whole CDR3 protein reads CAWKSTGTGTGVPQHF.

Worth noting for this clone: The CDR3 end falls 3 residues outside the read, so it is completed with the germline J gene. The chain has TRBV20-1 and TRBJ2-3; possibly TRBD1 or TRBD2 for D (5 bases each). V was clipped by 6 bases and J by 3 bases, with 19 bases between them. The CDR3 is made up of 15 amino acids. Germline CDR1 and CDR2: DFQATT and SNEGSKA (reference sequence). The sequenced CDR3 bases are TGCAGTGCGGTAAAGGGGCCCGGAGGAACAGATACG. Amino acids: CSAVKGPGGTDT. The entire CDR3 protein is CSAVKGPGGTDTQYF.

With respect to this clone: The read finishes 3 residues shy of the CDR3 end, and the germline J gene is used to complete it. This chain connects TRBV20-1 to TRBJ1-5; possibly TRBD1 for D (6 bases). The CDR3 covers 12 residues. With 6 bases removed from V and 6 bases from J, the gap between germline ends came to 12 bases. Germline assignment: CDR1 DFQATT and CDR2 SNEGSKA (reference sequence). The CDR3: CSATGSAQPQHF. The covered CDR3 bases are TGCAGTGCAACAGGGTCGGCTCAGCCC.

For this clone: The CDR3 goes on 3 residues after the read ends, and that part is filled in from the germline J gene. V usage is TRBV6-2 or TRBV6-3 and J usage is TRBJ1-5; TRBD1 matches at 7 bases. V trimming: 5 bases; J trimming: 6 bases; junction bases outside the gene matches: 10. CDR1 is MNHEY and CDR2 is SVGEGT in the germline V gene. The CDR3 spans 15 residues. CDR3 loop: CASSPTGEGSQPQHF. The DNA read from the CDR3 is TGTGCCAGCAGTCCCACAGGGGAAGGGAGTCAGCCC.